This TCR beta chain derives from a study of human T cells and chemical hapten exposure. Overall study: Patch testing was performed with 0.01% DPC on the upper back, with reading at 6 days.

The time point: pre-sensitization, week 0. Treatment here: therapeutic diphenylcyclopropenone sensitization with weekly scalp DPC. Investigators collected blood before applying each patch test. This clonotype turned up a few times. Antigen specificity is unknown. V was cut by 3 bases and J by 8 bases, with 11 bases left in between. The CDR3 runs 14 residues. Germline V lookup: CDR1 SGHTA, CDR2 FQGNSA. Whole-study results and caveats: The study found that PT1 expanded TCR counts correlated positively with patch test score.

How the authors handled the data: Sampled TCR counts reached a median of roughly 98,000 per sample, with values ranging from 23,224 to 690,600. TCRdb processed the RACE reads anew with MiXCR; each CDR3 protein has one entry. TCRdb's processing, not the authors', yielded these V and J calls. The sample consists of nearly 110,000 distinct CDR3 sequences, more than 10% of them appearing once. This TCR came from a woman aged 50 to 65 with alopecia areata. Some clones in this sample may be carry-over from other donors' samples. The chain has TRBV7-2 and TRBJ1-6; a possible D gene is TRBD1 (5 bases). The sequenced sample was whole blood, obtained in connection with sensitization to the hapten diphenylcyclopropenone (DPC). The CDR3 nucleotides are TGTGCCAGCAGCTTTACAGTGGGGGATTCACCCCTCCACTTT. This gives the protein CASSFTVGDSPLHF. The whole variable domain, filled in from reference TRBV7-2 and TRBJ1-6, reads GAGVSQSPSNKVTEKGKDVELRCDPISGHTALYWYRQSLGQGLEFLIYFQGNSAPDKSGLPSDRFSAERTGGSVSTLTIQRTQQEDSAVYLCASSFTVGDSPLHFGNGTRLTVT.